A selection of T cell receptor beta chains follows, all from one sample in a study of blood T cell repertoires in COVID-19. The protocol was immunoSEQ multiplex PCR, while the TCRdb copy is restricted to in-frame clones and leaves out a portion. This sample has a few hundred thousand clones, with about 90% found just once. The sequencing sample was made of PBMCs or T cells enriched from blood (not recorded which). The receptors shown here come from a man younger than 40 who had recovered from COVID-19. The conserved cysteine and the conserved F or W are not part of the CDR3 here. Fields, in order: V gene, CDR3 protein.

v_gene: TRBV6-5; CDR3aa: ASRTTGATGELF
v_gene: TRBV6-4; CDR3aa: ASSDSGTGISYT
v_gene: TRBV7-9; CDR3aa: ASSPQGQPSVSGANVLT
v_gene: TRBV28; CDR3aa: ASIDRGTGNTIY
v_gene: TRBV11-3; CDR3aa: ASSFSGGTDTQY
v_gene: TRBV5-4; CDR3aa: ASSLGTGLGGTEAF
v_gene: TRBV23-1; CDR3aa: ASSPGQGSIIHEQY
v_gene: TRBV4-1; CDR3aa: ASSQKQGAREQY
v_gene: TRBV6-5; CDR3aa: ASRPPGVETQY
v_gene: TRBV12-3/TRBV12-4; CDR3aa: ASSPDRVDTIY
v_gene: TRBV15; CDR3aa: ATSRDPGGWDTIY
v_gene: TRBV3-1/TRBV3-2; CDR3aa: ASSQVGGAQPQH
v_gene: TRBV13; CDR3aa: ASSLGPKTVNTEAF
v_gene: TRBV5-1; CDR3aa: ASSYRPGQGYNEQF
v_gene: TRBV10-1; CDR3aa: ASRGQGRNSPLH
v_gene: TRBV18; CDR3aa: ASSPDRVNTEAF
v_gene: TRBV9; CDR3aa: ASSVVGRVSSTGELF
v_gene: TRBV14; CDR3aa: ASSRDRRNYGYT
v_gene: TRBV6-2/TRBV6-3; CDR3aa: ASSPRLAAYTDTQY
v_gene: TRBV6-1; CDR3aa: ASSEGPVKSSYNEQF
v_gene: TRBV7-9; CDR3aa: ASSRMGGRSTEAF
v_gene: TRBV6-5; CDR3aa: ASSYLVGGVPNTIY
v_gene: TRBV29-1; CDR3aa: SVLPRDRAPEAF
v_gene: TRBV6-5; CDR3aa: ASTATGGGTEAF
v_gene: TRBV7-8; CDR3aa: ASSLVFQTSYEQY
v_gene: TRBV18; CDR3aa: ASSPGQGAGNTIY
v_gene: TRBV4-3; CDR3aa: ASSQEAGLTEAF
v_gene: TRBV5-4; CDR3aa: ASSPSNYGYT
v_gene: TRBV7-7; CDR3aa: ASSPDRGQNGELF
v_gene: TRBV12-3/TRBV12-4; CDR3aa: ASSSQGIQPQH
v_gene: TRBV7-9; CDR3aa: ASRFSGGSDTQY
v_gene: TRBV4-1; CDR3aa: ASSSGGIEAF
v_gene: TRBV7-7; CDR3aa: ASSLWRGGQETQY
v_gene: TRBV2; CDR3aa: ASSAQATGVGSPLH
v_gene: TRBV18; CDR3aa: ASSPGQAQNTEAF
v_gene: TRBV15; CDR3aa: ATSRGAADTQY
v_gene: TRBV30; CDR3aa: AWSGRTGLRAF
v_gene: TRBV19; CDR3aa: ATNTGGRSQPQH
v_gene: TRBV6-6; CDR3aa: ASTTGFSGNTIY